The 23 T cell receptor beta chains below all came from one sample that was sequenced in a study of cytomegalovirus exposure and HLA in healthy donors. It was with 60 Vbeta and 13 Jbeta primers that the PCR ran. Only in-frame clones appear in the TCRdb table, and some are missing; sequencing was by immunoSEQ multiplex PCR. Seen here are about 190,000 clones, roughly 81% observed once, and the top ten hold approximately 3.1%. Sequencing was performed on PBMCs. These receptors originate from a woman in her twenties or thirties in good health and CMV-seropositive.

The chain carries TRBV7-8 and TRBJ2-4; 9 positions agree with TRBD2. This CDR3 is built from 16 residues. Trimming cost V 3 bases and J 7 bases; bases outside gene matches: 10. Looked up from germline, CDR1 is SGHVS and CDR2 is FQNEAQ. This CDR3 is CASSFNSGRVTNIQYF. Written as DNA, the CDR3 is TGTGCCAGCAGCTTCAATAGCGGGAGAGTTACGAACATTCAGTACTTC.

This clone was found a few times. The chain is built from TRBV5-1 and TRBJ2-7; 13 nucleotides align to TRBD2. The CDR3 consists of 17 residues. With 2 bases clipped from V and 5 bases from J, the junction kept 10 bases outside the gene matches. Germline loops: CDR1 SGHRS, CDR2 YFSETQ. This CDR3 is CASSFNLWTSGSHEQYF. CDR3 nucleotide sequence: TGCGCCAGCAGCTTCAACCTTTGGACTAGCGGGAGCCACGAGCAGTACTTC. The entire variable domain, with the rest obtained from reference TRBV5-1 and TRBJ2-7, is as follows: KAGVTQTPRYLIKTRGQQVTLSCSPISGHRSVSWYQQTPGQGLQFLFEYFSETQRNKGNFPGRFSGRQFSNSRSEMNVSTLELGDSALYLCASSFNLWTSGSHEQYFGPGTRLTVT.

CDR3 region: CASSFTQGRITEAFF. In DNA, the CDR3 is TGCGCCAGCAGCTTCACACAGGGAAGGATAACTGAAGCTTTCTTT. The chain recombines TRBV5-1 with TRBJ1-1, with D perhaps matching TRBD1 (6 bases). Trimming pared 2 bases from V and 5 bases from J, leaving 16 bases between. The length of the CDR3 is 15 residues. Germline loops: CDR1 SGHRS, CDR2 YFSETQ.

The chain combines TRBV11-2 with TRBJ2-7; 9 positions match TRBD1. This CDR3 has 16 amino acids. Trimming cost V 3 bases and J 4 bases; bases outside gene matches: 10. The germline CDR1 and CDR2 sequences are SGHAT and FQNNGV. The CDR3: CASSFRADRGIYEQYF. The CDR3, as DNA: TGTGCCAGCAGCTTTAGGGCGGACAGGGGAATATACGAGCAGTACTTC.

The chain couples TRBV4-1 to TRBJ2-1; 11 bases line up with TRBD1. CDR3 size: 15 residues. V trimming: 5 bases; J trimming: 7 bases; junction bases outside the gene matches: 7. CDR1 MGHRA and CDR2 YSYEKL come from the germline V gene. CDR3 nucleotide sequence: TGCGCCAGCAGCGCCGGACAGGGGGCGGATAATGAGCAGTTCTTC. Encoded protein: CASSAGQGADNEQFF.

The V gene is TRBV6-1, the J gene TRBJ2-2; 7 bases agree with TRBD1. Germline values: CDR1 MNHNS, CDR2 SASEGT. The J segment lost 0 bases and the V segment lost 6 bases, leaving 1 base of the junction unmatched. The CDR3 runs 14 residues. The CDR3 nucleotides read TGTGCCAGCAGGGACAGGACGAACACCGGGGAGCTGTTTTTT. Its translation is CASRDRTNTGELFF.

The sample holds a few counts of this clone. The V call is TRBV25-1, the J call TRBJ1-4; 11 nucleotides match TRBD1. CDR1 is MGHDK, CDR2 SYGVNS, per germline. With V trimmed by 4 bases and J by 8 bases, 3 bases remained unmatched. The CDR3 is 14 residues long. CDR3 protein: CASSGTGGEEKLFF. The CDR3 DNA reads TGTGCCAGCAGTGGGACAGGGGGCGAAGAAAAACTGTTTTTT.

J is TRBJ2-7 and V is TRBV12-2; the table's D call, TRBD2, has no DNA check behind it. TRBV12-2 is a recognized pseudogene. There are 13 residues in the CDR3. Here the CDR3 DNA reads TGTGCAAGTCGCACCCCGGGAGGATACGAGCAGTACTTC. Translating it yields CASRTPGGYEQYF.

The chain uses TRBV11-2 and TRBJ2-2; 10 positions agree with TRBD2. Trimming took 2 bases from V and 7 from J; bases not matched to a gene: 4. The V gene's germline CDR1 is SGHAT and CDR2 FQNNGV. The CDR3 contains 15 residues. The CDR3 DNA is TGTGCCAGCAGCTTAAATCCTAGCGGGAGCGGGGAGCTGTTTTTT. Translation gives CASSLNPSGSGELFF.

As DNA, the CDR3 is TGTGCCAGCGTCCTTGCCGGGACAGGGGACGCCGAGCAGTACTTC. Its protein is CASVLAGTGDAEQYF. This rearrangement joins TRBV28 to TRBJ2-7, with 10 positions matching TRBD1. Germline V gives CDR1 MDHEN, CDR2 SYDVKM. The CDR3 has 15 amino acids. V was clipped by 8 bases and J by 6 bases; unmatched bases: 13.

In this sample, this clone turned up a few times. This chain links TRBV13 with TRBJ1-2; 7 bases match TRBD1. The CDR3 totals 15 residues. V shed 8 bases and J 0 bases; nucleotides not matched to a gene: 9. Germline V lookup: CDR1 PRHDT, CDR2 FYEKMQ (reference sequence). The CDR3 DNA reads TGTGCCAGCGGGGACAGTCGAACATCTAACTATGGCTACACCTTC. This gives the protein CASGDSRTSNYGYTF. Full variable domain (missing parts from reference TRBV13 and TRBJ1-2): AAGVIQSPRHLIKEKRETATLKCYPIPRHDTVYWYQQGPGQDPQFLISFYEKMQSDKGSIPDRFSAQQFSDYHSELNMSSLELGDSALYFCASGDSRTSNYGYTFGSGTRLTVV.

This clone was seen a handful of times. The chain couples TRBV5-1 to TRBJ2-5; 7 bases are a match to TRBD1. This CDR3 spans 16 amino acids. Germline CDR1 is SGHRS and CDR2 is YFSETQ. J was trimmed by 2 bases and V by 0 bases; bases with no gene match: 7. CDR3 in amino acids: CASSLGQGVVQETQYF. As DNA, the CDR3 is TGCGCCAGCAGCTTGGGCCAGGGGGTGGTACAAGAGACCCAGTACTTC.

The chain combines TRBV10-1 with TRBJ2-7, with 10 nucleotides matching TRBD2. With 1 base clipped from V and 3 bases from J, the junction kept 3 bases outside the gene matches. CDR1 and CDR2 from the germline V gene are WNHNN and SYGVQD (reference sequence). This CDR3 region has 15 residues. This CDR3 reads CASSEFSSGGYEQYF. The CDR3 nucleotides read TGCGCCAGCAGTGAGTTCTCTAGCGGGGGCTACGAGCAGTACTTC.

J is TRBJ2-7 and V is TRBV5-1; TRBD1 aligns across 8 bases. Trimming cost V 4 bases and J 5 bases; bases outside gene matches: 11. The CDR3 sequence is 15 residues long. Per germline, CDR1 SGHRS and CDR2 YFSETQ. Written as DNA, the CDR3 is TGCGCCAGCAGCGACGGAGGACAGGGTTTCGACGAGCAGTACTTC. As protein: CASSDGGQGFDEQYF.

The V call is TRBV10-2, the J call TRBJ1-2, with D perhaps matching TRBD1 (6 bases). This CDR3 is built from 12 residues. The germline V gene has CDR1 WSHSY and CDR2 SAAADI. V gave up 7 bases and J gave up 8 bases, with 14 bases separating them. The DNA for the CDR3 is TGCGCCAGCACACAGGGTGGATACGGCTACACCTTC. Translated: CASTQGGYGYTF.

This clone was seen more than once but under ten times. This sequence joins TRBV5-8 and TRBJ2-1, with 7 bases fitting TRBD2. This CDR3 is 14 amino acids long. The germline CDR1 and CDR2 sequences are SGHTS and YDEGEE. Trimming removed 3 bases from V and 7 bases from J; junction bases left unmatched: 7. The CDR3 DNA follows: TGTGCCAGCAGCTCCGGGACTATCATTAATGAGCAGTTCTTC. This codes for CASSSGTIINEQFF.

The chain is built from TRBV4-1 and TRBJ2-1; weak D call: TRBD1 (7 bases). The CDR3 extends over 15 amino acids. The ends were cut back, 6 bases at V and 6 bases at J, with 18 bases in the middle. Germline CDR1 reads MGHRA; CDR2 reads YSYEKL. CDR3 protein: CASSPLAGQCNEQFF. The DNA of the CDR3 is TGCGCCAGCAGTCCCCTGGCGGGACAGTGCAATGAGCAGTTCTTC.

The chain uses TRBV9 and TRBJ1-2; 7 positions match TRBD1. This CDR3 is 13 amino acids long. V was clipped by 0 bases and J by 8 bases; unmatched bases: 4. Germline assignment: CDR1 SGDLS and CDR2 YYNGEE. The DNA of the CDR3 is TGTGCCAGCAGCGTAGGAACAGGGGACGGCTACACCTTC. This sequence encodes CASSVGTGDGYTF.

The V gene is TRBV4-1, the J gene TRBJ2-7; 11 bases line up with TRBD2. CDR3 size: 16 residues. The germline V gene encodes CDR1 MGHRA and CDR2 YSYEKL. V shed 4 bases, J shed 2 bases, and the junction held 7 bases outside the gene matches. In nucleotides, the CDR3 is TGCGCCAGCAGCCCTGGGACTAGCGGTCTTACCTACGAGCAGTACTTC. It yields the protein CASSPGTSGLTYEQYF.

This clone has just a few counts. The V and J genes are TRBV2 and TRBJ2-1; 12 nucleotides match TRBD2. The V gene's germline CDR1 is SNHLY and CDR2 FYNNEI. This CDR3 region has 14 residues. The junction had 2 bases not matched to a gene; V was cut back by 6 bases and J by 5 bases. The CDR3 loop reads CASRGLAGDNEQFF. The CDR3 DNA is TGTGCCAGCAGGGGACTAGCGGGTGACAATGAGCAGTTCTTC. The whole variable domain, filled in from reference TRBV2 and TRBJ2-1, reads EPEVTQTPSHQVTQMGQEVILRCVPISNHLYFYWYRQILGQKVEFLVSFYNNEISEKSEIFDDQFSVERPDGSNFTLKIRSTKLEDSAMYFCASRGLAGDNEQFFGPGTRLTVL.

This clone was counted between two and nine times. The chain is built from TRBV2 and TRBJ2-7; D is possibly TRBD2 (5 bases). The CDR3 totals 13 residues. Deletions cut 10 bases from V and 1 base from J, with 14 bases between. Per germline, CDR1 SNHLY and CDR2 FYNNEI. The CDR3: CATEGERSYEQYF. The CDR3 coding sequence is TGTGCCACCGAGGGTGAAAGATCCTACGAGCAGTACTTC.

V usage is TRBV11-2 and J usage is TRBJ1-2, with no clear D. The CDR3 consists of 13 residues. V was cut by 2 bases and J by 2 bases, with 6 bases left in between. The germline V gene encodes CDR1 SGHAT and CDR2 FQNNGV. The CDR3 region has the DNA TGTGCCAGCAGCTTATGGCAGAACTATGGCTACACCTTC. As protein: CASSLWQNYGYTF.

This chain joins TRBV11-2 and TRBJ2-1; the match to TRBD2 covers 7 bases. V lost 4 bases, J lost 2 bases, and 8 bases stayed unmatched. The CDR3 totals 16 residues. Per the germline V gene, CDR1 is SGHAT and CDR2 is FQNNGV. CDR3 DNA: TGTGCCAGCAGCTCCCGGCTAGCGGAGCCCTACAATGAGCAGTTCTTC. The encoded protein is CASSSRLAEPYNEQFF.